This TCR beta chain was obtained from a study of cytomegalovirus exposure and HLA in healthy donors. Donors sampled were nominally healthy, though unrecorded immune exposures were likely. Overall study results and limits: In a later analysis, at a false discovery rate of 0.05, fewer than 20,000 TCR beta sequences matched HLA alleles. A later analysis reported that several of the most significant clusters appeared to be linked to common viral pathogens, among them Epstein-Barr virus. TRBV6-2, TRBV6-3 and some other V segments were excluded as indistinguishable.

Concerning this clone itself: Its target is unknown.

PCR primers comprised 60 Vbeta and 13 Jbeta primers. The repertoire was sequenced with immunoSEQ multiplex PCR; TCRdb's copy has only in-frame clones and lacks some. The repertoire holds 70,000 to 100,000 clones, around 80% seen once, with roughly 30% in the top ten. The CDR3 is made up of 13 amino acids. The V gene's germline CDR1 is ENHRY and CDR2 SYGVKD. The V segment lost 5 bases and the J segment 2 bases; nucleotides outside the gene matches: 2. The sequence was collected from a man aged 45 to 65 in good health and CMV-seropositive. This sequence joins TRBV10-3 and TRBJ2-7, with TRBD2 matching over 8 bases. Specimen: PBMCs. The CDR3 nucleotides read TGTGCCATCAGTCCGGGACTAGCCTACGAGCAGTACTTC. Translation: CAISPGLAYEQYF.